This T cell receptor beta chain was recovered during a study of human T cells and chemical hapten exposure (dated by TCRdb to the early 2020s). A note on the overall study: For sensitization, 2% DPC in acetone was applied to a 2 cm by 2 cm area of upper inner arm skin. Patch testing was performed on the upper back with Finn chambers containing 0.01% DPC, and the patch tests were scored after 6 days according to International Contact Dermatitis Research Group standards. This study followed changes in the peripheral blood TCR repertoire in vivo during primary and secondary sensitization of alopecia patients to the hapten diphenylcyclopropenone (DPC). Blood samples were taken from patients before sensitization (week 0) and then at 2, 6 and about 24 weeks after DPC sensitization. Libraries were combined into a pool for sequencing, and differences in TCR yield between samples came mainly from small differences in library volumes within the pool. Patients additionally received weekly therapeutic DPC doses to the scalp throughout the roughly 25-week study period. For TCR sequencing, blood came from 25 to 35 alopecia patients at anywhere from one to four time points (pre-sensitization, 2, 6 and 24 weeks). Alopecia areata with under or over 50% scalp involvement, alopecia totalis and alopecia universalis were represented in the patient cohort, which was mostly female.

The investigation overall reported the following: Because all patients had alopecia, a presumed autoimmune disease, the immune response of the patients might differ from that of healthy individuals. Significantly more large CDR3 similarity clusters were formed by expanded TCRs than by pre-sensitization or healthy control sets, consistent with antigen-driven responses. DPC sensitization did not change how many TCRs were above 1 in 1000 frequency, and no evidence was found of alterations in global repertoire structure. After repeated subsampling, the strength of the expansion versus patch-test correlation and the threshold at which it became significant changed. The number of PT1 expanded TCRs positively correlated with patch test score, significant at thresholds 8, 16 and 32 but not 4.

CDR1 and CDR2 were assigned from the germline V gene as SGHNT and YENEEA. CDR3 length: 15 amino acids, cysteine to phenylalanine. CDR3 DNA is the only sequence kept; it has 45 bases, read in frame from the first base. Trimming at the junction amounts to 5 bases on V and 0 bases on J, and the germline ends lie 13 bases apart. The intended sense of this specimen's time point label: pre-sensitization, week 0. The intended sense of this specimen's treatment or condition label: therapeutic diphenylcyclopropenone sensitization with weekly scalp DPC. At each patch-test visit, blood was drawn before the patch test was applied. Patients were considered eligible if aged 18 to 70, diagnosed with alopecia and deemed suitable for DPC therapy, and patients were excluded if pregnant. Total RNA was extracted from unfractionated whole blood collected in Tempus Blood RNA tubes. Notes on this clonotype: Its antigen remains undetermined. No qualities accompany the bases; no much larger clone lies one base away.

Receptor amplification or capture employed RACE. Sequencing was performed on a NextSeq 500. Library preparation attached unique molecular identifiers to individual cDNA molecules for quantitative, reproducible TCR counting. Each blood RNA sample was used to sequence both TCR alpha and TCR beta chains. The authors processed their data as follows. A median of approximately 100,000 TCRs per sample was observed, with a range of roughly 23,224 to 700,000. V, J and CDR3 annotation of the TCR reads was performed with the Decombinator software suite. For PS versus PT1 abundance plots, all samples were subsampled to the same number of TCRs (28,000). TCRs were defined as expanded if absent before sensitization and observed at least eight times at the 2-week time point. TCRdb redid the processing of the public reads, applying fastp at Q25 and MiXCR, and retained in-frame beta chains. Identical CDR3 proteins give one entry, which carries the most common genes and DNA. The V and J calls shown here were made by TCRdb, not taken from the authors' results. The sample yields 150,000 to 200,000 distinct CDR3 sequences; 25% to 30% were counted once. The ten largest clones add up to 2.9% of the sample.

Sequences were derived from whole blood, sampled in connection with sensitization to the hapten diphenylcyclopropenone (DPC). Recombination linked TRBV11-3 to TRBJ1-1, with the identity of the D gene unclear. The origin of this receptor is a woman between 25 and 40 years old with alopecia areata. Some clones in this sample may be carry-over from other donors' samples. The DNA sequence follows: TGTGCCAGCAGCCGTGTCGTAGGGATGAACACTGAAGCTTTCTTT. It translates to CASSRVVGMNTEAFF.